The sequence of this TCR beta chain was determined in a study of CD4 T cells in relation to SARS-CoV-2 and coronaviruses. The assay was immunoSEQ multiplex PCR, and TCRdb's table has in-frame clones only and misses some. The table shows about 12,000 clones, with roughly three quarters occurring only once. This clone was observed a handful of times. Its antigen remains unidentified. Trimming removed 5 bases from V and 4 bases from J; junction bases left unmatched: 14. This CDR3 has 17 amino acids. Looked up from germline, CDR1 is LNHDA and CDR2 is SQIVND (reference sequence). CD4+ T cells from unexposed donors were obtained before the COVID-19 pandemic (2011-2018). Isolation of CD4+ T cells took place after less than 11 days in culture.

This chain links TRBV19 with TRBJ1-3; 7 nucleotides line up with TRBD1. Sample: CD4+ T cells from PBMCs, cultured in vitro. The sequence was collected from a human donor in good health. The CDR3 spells CASSEGQNRLAGNTIYF. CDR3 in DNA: TGTGCCAGTAGTGAGGGACAGAACCGTTTGGCCGGAAACACCATATATTTT. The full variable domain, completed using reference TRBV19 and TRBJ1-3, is DGGITQSPKYLFRKEGQNVTLSCEQNLNHDAMYWYRQDPGQGLRLIYYSQIVNDFQKGDIAEGYSVSREKKESFPLTVTSAQKNPTAFYLCASSEGQNRLAGNTIYFGEGSWLTVV.